The entry below describes one T cell receptor (beta chain). Its antigen is not known. Trimming took 4 bases from V and 4 from J, leaving 11 bases between them. This CDR3 contains 13 residues. Germline values: CDR1 MGHRA, CDR2 YSYEKL. Naivety among CD8 cells was defined by CD45RO negativity and positive CCR7 selection, thereby excluding terminally differentiated effector memory CD45RA+ cells. The data were taken from a study of shared clonotypes between healthy human individuals. Overall study context: CD4 naive and CD4 memory each took three plates per donor, while CD8 naive took two and CD8 memory one.

Profiling relied on immunoSEQ multiplex PCR, and the TCRdb table lists in-frame clones only, not all of them. The repertoire holds about 2 million clones, roughly 95% seen once, with roughly 1.1% in the top ten. Study observations and caveats: Estimated richness values were generally larger in naive subsets than in memory subsets. The study's rarefaction showed incomplete sorted-subset sequencing despite large depth.

The material sequenced was naive CD8+ T cells sorted from blood. V gene TRBV4-1 combines with J gene TRBJ2-7; D is perhaps TRBD1 (6 bases). This sequence was found in a man aged 18 to 29 in good health. The CDR3 DNA sequence: TGCGCCAGCAGCCGAGTACAGGGTTACGAGCAGTACTTC. Residues: CASSRVQGYEQYF.